Shown below are 27 T cell receptor beta chains from a single sample sequenced in a study of tumor-infiltrating lymphocytes in primary liver carcinoma. With a constant-region primer, TCR beta cDNA was made from 450 to 550 ng of total RNA. Three nested multiplex PCR rounds, a slightly modified ARM-PCR, produced the libraries for TCR beta. Two initial PCR rounds of approximately 10 cycles each paired TRBV1-TRBV30 forward primers with a C-beta reverse primer. Using its own MiXCR run on the multiplex PCR reads, TCRdb lists one record per CDR3 protein. The repertoire holds approximately 330,000 distinct CDR3 sequences, with 65% as singletons. Unsorted whole blood yielded blood RNA, and germline DNA was extracted as well. What was sequenced was peripheral blood. Receptors were obtained from a man in his forties with primary liver carcinoma and hepatitis B virus infection.

A word on this clonotype: Germline and junction disagree at one end, which may indicate a read error. This chain uses TRBV6-2 or TRBV6-3 with TRBJ2-1; TRBD1 aligns across 8 bases. CDR1 MNHEY and CDR2 SVGEGT come from the germline V gene. The length of the CDR3 is 17 residues. In nucleotides, the CDR3 is TGTACCAGCAGTTCCCCCGCGGGACAGGTCATCTATAATGAGCAGTTCTTC. Its protein is CTSSSPAGQVIYNEQFF.

The rearrangement joins TRBV11-2 to TRBJ2-2; possible D gene TRBD1, 5 bases. The CDR3 extends over 18 amino acids. Looked up from germline, CDR1 is SGHAT and CDR2 is FQNNGV. Trimming pared 3 bases from V and 1 base from J, leaving 18 bases between. The CDR3 DNA reads TGTGCCAGCAGCTTTAGATTTTTAACCGGACAGAACACCGGGGAGCTGTTTTTT. Residues: CASSFRFLTGQNTGELFF. Together with reference TRBV11-2 and TRBJ2-2, the CDR3 gives the full variable domain: EAGVAQSPRYKIIEKRQSVAFWCNPISGHATLYWYQQILGQGPKLLIQFQNNGVVDDSQLPKDRFSAERLKGVDSTLKIQPAKLEDSAVYLCASSFRFLTGQNTGELFFGEGSRLTVL.

This clonotype was recorded many times. V gene TRBV30 combines with J gene TRBJ1-1; D is ambiguous. The CDR3 has 11 residues. Trimming took 5 bases from V and 5 from J, leaving 9 bases between them. From germline, CDR1 is GTSNPN and CDR2 SVGIG (reference sequence). The CDR3 sequence: CAWSRSTEAFF. The DNA of the CDR3 is TGTGCCTGGTCACGGAGTACTGAAGCTTTCTTT.

Comment on this clonotype: This sequence may be a read error, since a much larger clone differs from it by one base. J is TRBJ2-2 and V is TRBV6-5; D is unresolved. In germline, CDR1 is MNHEY, CDR2 SVGAGI. The CDR3 is 14 residues long. Written as DNA, the CDR3 is TGTACCAGCAGTTCCGCCCAGGCCACCGGGGAGCTGTTTTTT. Translated: CTSSSAQATGELFF.

This clonotype appeared a single time. This is likely a read error, given that the CDR3 carries no conserved phenylalanine or tryptophan at its end. CDR3 nucleotide sequence: TGTGCCAGCAGCTTACTAGCTGGATTTGGGCAAGAGACCCAGTACATC. Its translation is CASSLLAGFGQETQYI. J is TRBJ2-5 and V is TRBV5-6, with D possibly TRBD2 on 6 matching bases. V dropped 2 bases and J dropped 2 bases, with 16 bases sitting between them. The CDR3 loop spans 16 amino acids. Germline lookup yields CDR1 SGHDT and CDR2 YYEEEE.

As to this clonotype: With a much larger clone just one base away, this may be a read error. The gene calls are TRBV12-3 or TRBV12-4 and TRBJ1-5; 8 positions match TRBD1. The CDR3 is made up of 16 amino acids. V shed 5 bases and J 3 bases; nucleotides not matched to a gene: 9. The CDR3: CASSLSGTGANQPQHF. DNA for the CDR3: TGTGCCAGCAGTCTCAGCGGGACAGGCGCCAATCAGCCCCAGCATTTT.

In the case of this clonotype: Because it lacks the conserved phenylalanine or tryptophan at the end, this CDR3 is likely a read error. The chain has TRBV11-2 and TRBJ2-7, with 14 positions matching TRBD2. This CDR3 contains 20 residues. Germline V gene lookup returns CDR1 SGHAT and CDR2 FQNNGV. The CDR3 DNA reads as TGTGCCAGCAGCTCCAGGACTAGCGGGAGGATGCGAGCGAGATCCTACGAACAGTACATC. Translated: CASSSRTSGRMRARSYEQYI.

J is TRBJ1-6 and V is TRBV11-2; D perhaps matches TRBD1 (5 bases). This CDR3 is built from 15 residues. Germline V CDR1 and CDR2: SGHAT, FQNNGV. The CDR3 DNA follows: TGTGGCACCAGTAGAGCAGGGTTAGAGTCTACACCCCTCCACTTT. This gives the protein CGTSRAGLESTPLHF.

This chain joins TRBV11-1 and TRBJ2-1; 9 positions agree with TRBD2. Germline-derived CDR1 and CDR2 are SGHAT and FQDESV (reference sequence). The CDR3 is 15 residues long. J was trimmed by 4 bases and V by 7 bases; bases with no gene match: 8. CDR3 sequence reads: CASTSGTSSYNEQFF. DNA for the CDR3: TGTGCCAGCACCTCCGGGACTAGCAGTTACAATGAGCAGTTCTTC.

As concerns this clonotype: A read error is possible here, since a much larger clone lies one base away. The genes are TRBV4-2 and TRBJ2-2, with 7 bases aligning to TRBD1. V shed 0 bases, J shed 7 bases, and the junction held 8 bases outside the gene matches. CDR3 size: 16 residues. Germline V gene sequence: CDR1 LGHNA, CDR2 YNFKEQ. CDR3 nucleotide sequence: TGTGCCAGCAGCCAAGATAGGGGGCGCTACATCGGGGAGCTGTTTTTT. It specifies CASSQDRGRYIGELFF.

In this sample, this clonotype turned up many times. The rearrangement uses TRBV6-2 or TRBV6-3 and TRBJ1-2; D is uncertain. V was clipped by 0 bases and J by 5 bases, with 7 bases between them. The germline V gene encodes CDR1 MNHEY and CDR2 SVGEGT. CDR3 length equals 13 residues. CDR3 protein: CASSYSTPYGYTF. The CDR3 DNA reads as TGTGCCAGCAGTTACTCGACACCGTATGGCTACACCTTC.

This clonotype was recorded a few times. The gene calls are TRBV30 and TRBJ1-6; D might be TRBD1 (5 bases). Trimming removed 4 bases from V and 8 bases from J, with 15 bases in between. Germline values: CDR1 GTSNPN, CDR2 SVGIG (reference sequence). CDR3 length: 14 residues. The CDR3 protein is CAWKGLNGDSPLHF. CDR3 nucleotides: TGTGCCTGGAAGGGACTCAACGGGGATTCACCCCTCCACTTT. Full variable domain (rest looked up from reference TRBV30 and TRBJ1-6): SQTIHQWPATLVQPVGSPLSLECTVEGTSNPNLYWYRQAAGRGLQLLFYSVGIGQISSEVPQNLSASRPQDRQFILSSKKLLLSDSGFYLCAWKGLNGDSPLHFGNGTRLTVT.

The gene calls are TRBV11-2 and TRBJ2-3; D is perhaps TRBD2 (6 bases). This CDR3 is 15 amino acids long. Germline loops: CDR1 SGHAT, CDR2 FQNNGV. V dropped 6 bases and J dropped 14 bases, with 27 bases sitting between them. The CDR3 protein is CASSPGYRSGDARYF. The CDR3 DNA sequence: TGTGCCAGCAGTCCAGGGTATAGATCGGGAGATGCGCGGTATTTT. Variable domain in full (rest from reference TRBV11-2 and TRBJ2-3): EAGVAQSPRYKIIEKRQSVAFWCNPISGHATLYWYQQILGQGPKLLIQFQNNGVVDDSQLPKDRFSAERLKGVDSTLKIQPAKLEDSAVYLCASSPGYRSGDARYFGPGTRLTVL.

In regard to this clonotype: A single base separates this from a much larger clone, so it may be a read error. The V call is TRBV6-5, the J call TRBJ1-1, with a weak D call TRBD1 (5 bases). This CDR3 comprises 15 residues. V was pared by 6 bases and J by 3 bases, with 17 bases between. Per germline, CDR1 MNHEY and CDR2 SVGAGI. The CDR3 sequence: CASRMDMARDTEAFF. In DNA, the CDR3 is TGTGCCAGCAGGATGGACATGGCCCGGGACACTGAAGCTTTCTTT.

This clonotype was seen a single time. The chain links TRBV6-5 to TRBJ2-6; 9 bases match TRBD1. Trimming cost V 7 bases and J 5 bases; bases outside gene matches: 24. Germline CDR1 reads MNHEY; CDR2 reads SVGAGI. The CDR3 contains 21 residues. The CDR3 loop is CASTLKAGTGIHGTRANVLTF. For the CDR3, the DNA is TGTGCCAGCACCCTAAAGGCCGGGACAGGGATTCATGGTACTAGGGCCAACGTCCTGACTTTC.

This clonotype was seen a handful of times. A much larger clone lies one base from this, so it may be a read error. J is TRBJ2-2 and V is TRBV4-2, with D perhaps TRBD2 (5 bases). Germline V CDR1 and CDR2: LGHNA, YNFKEQ. This CDR3 spans 16 amino acids. This chain's CDR3 is CTSSQDPLLVSGELFF. The CDR3 nucleotides read TGTACCAGCAGCCAAGATCCATTACTAGTTTCCGGGGAGCTGTTTTTT.

This rearrangement joins TRBV6-1 to TRBJ2-5; TRBD2 agrees at 7 bases. The CDR3 sequence is 18 residues long. Trimming removed 5 bases from V and 4 bases from J; junction bases left unmatched: 19. Germline V CDR1 and CDR2: MNHNS, SASEGT. Here the CDR3 reads CASSSPGRAGALGETQYF. The CDR3 DNA is TGTGCCAGCAGTTCCCCCGGTCGGGCGGGAGCCTTGGGAGAGACCCAGTACTTC.

With regard to this clonotype: This may arise from a read error, as a much more abundant clone is one base away. The J gene is TRBJ2-7, the V gene TRBV10-3; TRBD2 is a possible D gene (5 bases). The V and J ends lost 1 base and 1 base respectively, with 11 bases between them. The germline V gene has CDR1 ENHRY and CDR2 SYGVKD. This CDR3 spans 15 amino acids. The CDR3 DNA reads TGTGCCATCAGTGAGTGGACTGGCGGTTCCTACGAGCAGTACTTC. Translated: CAISEWTGGSYEQYF.

The J gene is TRBJ2-3, the V gene TRBV7-9; maybe TRBD2 (6 bases). This CDR3 has 15 residues. From germline, CDR1 is SEHNR and CDR2 FQNEAQ (reference sequence). Between the trimmed V and J ends, which lost 5 bases and 0 bases, there was a span of 12 bases. The CDR3 DNA reads TGTGCCAGCAGCCCAATTAGCGGAAGCACAGATACGCAGTATTTT. It codes for CASSPISGSTDTQYF. Supplemented by reference TRBV7-9 and TRBJ2-3, the full variable domain reads DTGVSQNPRHKITKRGQNVTFRCDPISEHNRLYWYRQTLGQGPEFLTYFQNEAQLEKSRLLSDRFSAERPKGSFSTLEIQRTEQGDSAMYLCASSPISGSTDTQYFGPGTRLTVL.

Ten or more counts support this clonotype. This chain joins TRBV11-3 and TRBJ1-1, with 10 bases aligning to TRBD1. Per the germline V gene, CDR1 is SGHNT and CDR2 is YENEEA. V lost 5 bases to trimming and J lost 6 bases; unmatched junction nucleotides: 6. The CDR3 extends over 14 amino acids. The CDR3: CASSAGQGDPEAFF. Written as DNA, the CDR3 is TGTGCCAGCAGCGCTGGACAGGGGGACCCTGAAGCTTTCTTT.

Points on this clonotype: Relative to the germline gene, one junction end is altered; a read error may explain this. The chain recombines TRBV4-1 with TRBJ1-3; a possible D gene is TRBD1 (6 bases). Germline V gives CDR1 MGHRA, CDR2 YSYEKL. This CDR3 region has 17 residues. The DNA of the CDR3 is TGCGCCAGCAGCCATGATTATTTTGGGGGCTCTGGAAACAGCATATATTTT. Its protein product is CASSHDYFGGSGNSIYF.

Only a few counts were recorded for this clonotype. Germline and junction disagree at one end, which may indicate a read error. The chain links TRBV11-2 to TRBJ2-2; D uncertain. CDR1 and CDR2 (germline): SGHAT, FQNNGV. The length of the CDR3 is 16 residues. CDR3 nucleotide sequence: TGTGCAAGCAGCAAGCAGGACGGCAGAGTAACCGGGGAGCTGTTTTTT. Its translation is CASSKQDGRVTGELFF.

This clonotype was seen a handful of times. The chain employs TRBV5-1 and TRBJ1-2, with 8 bases identical to TRBD1. The CDR3 spans 21 residues. V lost 3 bases to trimming and J lost 6 bases; unmatched junction nucleotides: 28. The germline CDR1 and CDR2 sequences are SGHRS and YFSETQ. The chain's CDR3 is CASSSPGGQGPSRRALDGYTF. The CDR3 DNA sequence: TGCGCCAGCAGCTCCCCTGGAGGACAGGGACCATCCCGCCGAGCACTCGATGGCTACACCTTC.

For this clonotype: A much larger clone lies a single base off, so this may be a read error. The chain couples TRBV6-2 or TRBV6-3 to TRBJ1-5; D gene ambiguous. In germline, CDR1 is MNHEY, CDR2 SVGEGT. V lost 9 bases to trimming and J lost 3 bases, with 18 bases between them. This CDR3 comprises 15 residues. The CDR3 loop reads CASTTPTWDNQPQHF. Here the CDR3 DNA reads TGTGCCAGTACTACCCCGACATGGGACAATCAGCCCCAGCATTTT.

A remark on this clonotype: The junction shows a germline mismatch at one end, possibly a read error. The CDR3 nucleotides are TGTACCAGCACCCGCAAATCGGGTGGGTTCTATGGCTACACCTTC. Translating it yields CTSTRKSGGFYGYTF. This chain uses TRBV11-2 with TRBJ1-2, with D unresolved. Germline V gene sequence: CDR1 SGHAT, CDR2 FQNNGV. CDR3 length: 15 amino acids. The complete variable domain, with remaining parts taken from reference TRBV11-2 and TRBJ1-2, reads EAGVAQSPRYKIIEKRQSVAFWCNPISGHATLYWYQQILGQGPKLLIQFQNNGVVDDSQLPKDRFSAERLKGVDSTLKIQPAKLEDSAVYLCTSTRKSGGFYGYTFGSGTRLTVV.

With respect to this clonotype: A single base separates this from a much larger clone, so it may be a read error. The rearrangement links TRBV6-5 to TRBJ2-7; D not resolved. Germline V lookup: CDR1 MNHEY, CDR2 SVGAGI. This CDR3 has 15 residues. V was shortened by 6 bases and J by 2 bases, with 17 bases between the two germline ends. CDR3 sequence: CASRKDMEPAYEQYF. CDR3 bases: TGTGCCAGCAGGAAAGACATGGAACCGGCCTACGAGCAGTACTTC.

As for this clonotype: Relative to the germline gene, one junction end is altered; a read error may explain this. This chain links TRBV11-2 with TRBJ2-1, with a possible D match to TRBD1 (5 bases). CDR3 length: 13 residues. The germline gives CDR1 SGHAT, CDR2 FQNNGV. CDR3 protein: CTSSLSRGGEQFF. The CDR3 nucleotides read TGTACCAGCAGCTTGTCAAGGGGCGGTGAGCAGTTCTTC. Together with reference TRBV11-2 and TRBJ2-1, the CDR3 gives the full variable domain: EAGVAQSPRYKIIEKRQSVAFWCNPISGHATLYWYQQILGQGPKLLIQFQNNGVVDDSQLPKDRFSAERLKGVDSTLKIQPAKLEDSAVYLCTSSLSRGGEQFFGPGTRLTVL.